This T cell receptor (beta chain) was sequenced in a study of T cell clonality in common variable immunodeficiency (dated by TCRdb to the mid-2010s). What the authors observed across the whole study: It was noted by the authors that sequencing of the repertoires of T cell subpopulations would be needed to clarify the cause of the increased clonality in CVID. CVID subjects shared fewer TCRbeta clones with each other than healthy controls did (p < 0.0001). Even though DNA input was equal, the average per sample came to 82,000 or so unique sequences for controls compared with roughly 30,000 for CVID samples. Fewer deletions and N-nucleotide insertions were reportedly observed in CVID TCRbeta sequences, and highly modified clones with 13 or more V deletions were reportedly absent from CVID TCRbeta sequences. Differences among patients in the CVID cohort limited the correlations between repertoire features and clinical complications. TCRbeta clonality was higher in CVID subjects than in healthy controls (t-test p = 0.018), and the increase was most characteristic of about a third of subjects.

This clone was counted at least ten times. The clone's antigen remains unknown. The missing CDR3 end, 3 residues past where the read stops, is filled in from the germline J gene. Both CVID patients and healthy controls were predominantly of Caucasian heritage. Heparinized peripheral whole blood samples of about 5 to 8.5 ml were collected from each donor. Genomic DNA from adults with common variable immune deficiency (CVID) and from healthy adult controls was the source for sequencing TCRbeta CDR3 repertoires. A total of around 22 healthy adult volunteers (approximately 12 female and 10 male; age range about 20 to 70 years, mean age about 32) were included in the control group. To isolate peripheral blood mononuclear cells, diluted blood was subjected to density centrifugation over Hypaque 1077 or Ficoll-Paque. Genomic DNA was obtained from unsorted mononuclear cells through either Qiagen column purification or a centrifugation-based method.

For sequencing, equivalent amounts of genomic DNA were input from CVID and control samples. For every sample, a 60 bp segment covering the rearranged TCRbeta CDR3 region was amplified and then sequenced. The immunoSEQ assay, a bias-corrected multiplex PCR combined with high-throughput sequencing, was used to amplify TCRbeta. The authors' pipeline ran thus. Each unique nucleotide sequence was treated as a clone and annotated with V, D and J genes, copy number and frequency. Sequences were labeled productive if in frame, and non-productive if out of frame or containing stop codons. As previously described, Shannon's entropy was used to calculate clonality. The predicted amino acid sequences of productive clones were used to derive mean CDR3 Kyte-Doolittle hydropathy. Scaled V gene usage was hierarchically clustered using Manhattan distance and complete linkage with the R hclust function. Sharing of clones by CDR3 amino acid sequence was evaluated through resampling of 12 repertoires per group over 100 rounds. The repertoires were screened for some 69 published EBV-specific TCRbeta sequences and a few hundred published CMV-specific TCRbeta sequences. After a couple of CVID samples that produced fewer than 10,000 sequences were dropped from the analysis, around 40 CVID repertoires remained. The table was pulled from immuneACCESS by TCRdb, which kept in-frame rearrangements only. Such tables lose some clones; where checked, under half of the loss comes from unresolved V genes, and the rest has no known cause. Clone size and the V and J calls come from that table; the DNA yielded D and trimming. The table notes roughly 38,000 clones here, none of them singletons. The ten top clones hold 2.5% to 3% of the sample.

The CDR3 numbers 13 residues from cysteine through phenylalanine. Part of the CDR3 DNA is given, 30 bases translated from base 1. The germline V end is reduced by 2 bases and the J end by 2 bases; junction bases left unmatched: 0. CDR1 and CDR2 were assigned from the germline V gene as SGHVS and FQNEAQ. The clonotype comes from a person between 18 and 69 years old in good health. Sequenced material: peripheral blood mononuclear cells. This chain is built from TRBV7-8 and TRBJ2-7, with 7 central nucleotides matching TRBD1. The CDR3: CASSLQGAYEQYF. Incomplete CDR3 DNA: TGTGCCAGCAGCTTACAGGGGGCCTACGAG.